These 5 T cell receptor beta chains came from one sample sequenced in a study of T-cell reconstitution after alpha-beta-depleted transplantation in children. Unique molecular identifiers were incorporated during preparation of the TCRbeta library. In TCRdb, the PCR reads were re-called with MiXCR into one record per CDR3 protein. The sample carries approximately 170,000 distinct CDR3 sequences, around 10% recorded once. Sample: PBMCs, taken before TCRalphabeta/CD19-depleted stem cell transplant. The source of these receptors is a boy between 2 and 10 years old with acute myeloid leukemia, due to receive a stem cell transplant.

This clonotype has ten or more counts. The chain employs TRBV6-1 and TRBJ1-1, with a possible D match to TRBD1 (5 bases). Trimming removed 6 bases at V and 1 base at J, with 12 bases between. The CDR3 loop spans 14 amino acids. Germline CDR1 and CDR2: MNHNS and SASEGT. Written as DNA, the CDR3 is TGTGCCAGCAGGGCGGGACCGCCGAACACTGAAGCTTTCTTT. Encoded protein: CASRAGPPNTEAFF.

This clonotype was found many times. V is TRBV6-1 and J is TRBJ1-6; 9 positions agree with TRBD1. The junction had 7 bases not matched to a gene; V was cut back by 6 bases and J by 7 bases. This CDR3 is built from 15 residues. Germline CDR1 reads MNHNS; CDR2 reads SASEGT. The CDR3 sequence: CASSPTGGWNSPLHF. As DNA, the CDR3 is TGTGCCAGCAGCCCTACAGGGGGCTGGAATTCACCCCTCCACTTT.

Notes on this clonotype: Here the CDR3 omits its conserved ending phenylalanine or tryptophan, so a read error is the likely source. The chain links TRBV5-1 to TRBJ2-1; 12 nucleotides align to TRBD2. Trimming took 2 bases from V and 5 from J; bases not matched to a gene: 5. CDR1 is SGHRS, CDR2 YFSETQ, per germline. This CDR3 has 16 amino acids. The CDR3 loop reads CASSLRTSGMDNEQFY. CDR3 DNA sequence: TGCGCCAGCAGCTTAAGGACTAGCGGGATGGACAATGAGCAGTTCTAC.

This clonotype was picked up a small number of times. J is TRBJ1-2 and V is TRBV7-9, with 8 bases fitting TRBD1. The CDR3 loop spans 17 amino acids. Germline CDR1 reads SEHNR; CDR2 reads FQNEAQ (reference sequence). Unmatched junction bases numbered 12, after V lost 2 bases and J lost 4 bases. CDR3 sequence reads: CASSLNYKTGDVYGYTF. For the CDR3, the DNA is TGTGCCAGCAGCTTAAACTACAAGACAGGGGATGTCTATGGCTACACCTTC.

The V call is TRBV7-9, the J call TRBJ2-7; no clear D gene. The CDR3 loop spans 13 amino acids. Germline V gene lookup returns CDR1 SEHNR and CDR2 FQNEAQ (reference sequence). V lost 4 bases and J lost 0, with 7 bases in between. CDR3 in DNA: TGTGCCAGCAGCTCCTTGGGCTCCTACGAGCAGTACTTC. Translation: CASSSLGSYEQYF.